A single sample is the source of the 21 T cell receptor beta chains below, sequenced in a study of yellow fever vaccine responses in identical twins. TCRdb called the RT-PCR reads again in MiXCR, with one record for every CDR3 protein. The table has 2,500 or so distinct CDR3 sequences, about 85% seen once. Specimen: T cells from blood (PBMCs), unsorted or a sorted subset (not recorded which), collected before or after yellow fever vaccination (not recorded which). These receptors originate from a woman under 30 who received the yellow fever vaccine.

This sequence joins TRBV6-1 and TRBJ2-7, with D perhaps matching TRBD1 (6 bases). Germline V gene lookup returns CDR1 MNHNS and CDR2 SASEGT. The CDR3 covers 13 residues. Deletions cut 7 bases from V and 0 bases from J, with 10 bases between. The DNA for the CDR3 is TGTGCCAGCACCACGACAGGCTCCTACGAGCAGTACTTC. Translation gives CASTTTGSYEQYF.

There are a few counts of this clonotype. The chain has TRBV7-2 and TRBJ1-1; no definite D call. The CDR3 runs to 12 residues. With 3 bases removed from V and 7 bases from J, the gap between germline ends came to 9 bases. CDR1 SGHTA and CDR2 FQGNSA come from the germline V gene. In nucleotides, the CDR3 is TGTGCCAGCAGCTTTTTGTCCAGTGAAGCTTTCTTT. It is translated as CASSFLSSEAFF.

This chain joins TRBV29-1 and TRBJ2-1, with D perhaps TRBD2 (5 bases). This CDR3 region has 11 residues. Germline values: CDR1 SQVTM, CDR2 ANQGSEA. V lost 6 bases and J lost 6, with 9 bases in between. As DNA, the CDR3 is TGCAGCGTCGGACTTTCCAATGAGCAGTTCTTC. As protein: CSVGLSNEQFF.

This clonotype has just a few counts. The rearrangement links TRBV24-1 to TRBJ2-1; D not certain. This CDR3 comprises 16 residues. Per germline, CDR1 KGHDR and CDR2 SFDVKD. The V end lost 4 bases, the J end lost 0 bases, and 12 bases lay between the germline ends. Here the CDR3 DNA reads TGTGCCACCAGTGACCAAACACCTCGCTCCTACAATGAGCAGTTCTTC. It translates to CATSDQTPRSYNEQFF.

The rearrangement links TRBV18 to TRBJ2-7; TRBD1 agrees at 9 bases. CDR1 is KGHSH, CDR2 LQKENI, per germline. The junction had 12 bases not matched to a gene; V was cut back by 5 bases and J by 4 bases. This CDR3 contains 16 residues. CDR3 sequence: CASSATGTGKGYEQYV. CDR3 nucleotides: TGTGCCAGCTCAGCAACCGGGACAGGGAAGGGGTACGAGCAGTACGTC.

The J gene is TRBJ2-4, the V gene TRBV4-2; D uncertain. CDR1 and CDR2 (germline): LGHNA, YNFKEQ. This CDR3 has 17 amino acids. V lost 4 bases and J lost 3, with 19 bases in between. The CDR3 region has the DNA TGTGCCAGCAGCCCCCGGGTTGAGCGTGGGGTCAAAAACATTCAGTACTTC. Translating gives CASSPRVERGVKNIQYF.

The chain couples TRBV20-1 to TRBJ2-2, with 10 bases identical to TRBD1. This CDR3 spans 15 amino acids. The V gene's germline CDR1 is DFQATT and CDR2 SNEGSKA (reference sequence). With V trimmed by 4 bases and J by 5 bases, 7 bases remained unmatched. The CDR3 loop is CSAKTGGAGTGELFF. CDR3 nucleotide sequence: TGCAGTGCTAAGACAGGGGGCGCGGGTACCGGGGAGCTGTTTTTT.

The chain employs TRBV19 and TRBJ2-1; TRBD2 is a possible D gene (6 bases). The CDR3 totals 19 residues. Between the trimmed V and J ends, which lost 7 bases and 1 base, there was a span of 26 bases. Per the germline V gene, CDR1 is LNHDA and CDR2 is SQIVND (reference sequence). The CDR3 sequence: CASTAPATGGWGSYNEQFF. The CDR3 region has the DNA TGTGCCAGTACCGCGCCCGCTACAGGAGGGTGGGGGTCCTACAATGAGCAGTTCTTC.

The chain combines TRBV5-5 with TRBJ1-1, with D possibly matching TRBD1 (6 bases). Between the trimmed V and J ends, which lost 5 bases and 0 bases, there was a span of 11 bases. CDR1 and CDR2 from the germline V gene are SGHKS and YYEKEE (reference sequence). This CDR3 has 14 amino acids. The CDR3 DNA reads as TGTGCCAGCAGACGGGACATCATGAACACTGAAGCTTTCTTT. Its protein product is CASRRDIMNTEAFF.

The genes are TRBV11-2 and TRBJ2-3, with a tentative D call TRBD1 (6 bases). Germline CDR1 and CDR2: SGHAT and FQNNGV. Trimming stripped 5 bases from V and 0 bases from J, with 15 bases between. The CDR3 length is 16 residues. The chain's CDR3 is CASSPGQPTSTDTQYF. CDR3 DNA: TGTGCCAGCAGCCCAGGACAGCCGACTAGCACAGATACGCAGTATTTT. The full variable domain, its missing parts supplied by reference TRBV11-2 and TRBJ2-3, is EAGVAQSPRYKIIEKRQSVAFWCNPISGHATLYWYQQILGQGPKLLIQFQNNGVVDDSQLPKDRFSAERLKGVDSTLKIQPAKLEDSAVYLCASSPGQPTSTDTQYFGPGTRLTVL.

The J gene is TRBJ2-3, the V gene TRBV3-1; D gene unclear. Trimming cost V 0 bases and J 4 bases, with 11 bases left between them. Germline V gives CDR1 LGHDT, CDR2 YNNKEL (reference sequence). The CDR3 consists of 15 residues. CDR3 residues: CASSQDGALPDTQYF. CDR3 coding DNA: TGTGCCAGCAGCCAAGATGGCGCCCTGCCAGATACGCAGTATTTT.

This chain links TRBV20-1 with TRBJ2-1; no firm D call. Germline CDR1 and CDR2: DFQATT and SNEGSKA (reference sequence). Trimming removed 0 bases at V and 2 bases at J, with 5 bases between. This CDR3 comprises 13 residues. CDR3 sequence (DNA): TGCAGTGCTAGAGAGTTGGCCTACAATGAGCAGTTCTTC. Protein product: CSARELAYNEQFF.

The V and J genes are TRBV2 and TRBJ2-7; D unresolved. There are 14 residues in the CDR3. The V end lost 3 bases, the J end lost 3 bases, and 12 bases lay between the germline ends. From germline, CDR1 is SNHLY and CDR2 FYNNEI. Here the CDR3 DNA reads TGTGCCAGCAGTGAGAAGGGCAACTTCTACGAGCAGTACTTC. Translated: CASSEKGNFYEQYF.

This rearrangement joins TRBV20-1 to TRBJ1-1, with a weak D call TRBD1 (6 bases). This CDR3 is 13 amino acids long. V was trimmed by 6 bases and J by 3 bases, leaving 14 bases between them. The V gene's germline CDR1 is DFQATT and CDR2 SNEGSKA (reference sequence). The CDR3 protein is CSALTGTHTEAFF. CDR3 nucleotide sequence: TGCAGTGCCCTAACAGGGACTCACACTGAAGCTTTCTTT.

The gene calls are TRBV7-6 and TRBJ2-7, with a weak D call TRBD2 (5 bases). CDR1 and CDR2 from the germline V gene are SGHVS and FNYEAQ. The CDR3 consists of 12 residues. Trimming stripped 6 bases from V and 6 bases from J, with 12 bases between. The CDR3 spells CASRPREGEQYF. For the CDR3, the DNA is TGTGCCAGCAGACCGCGCGAGGGCGAGCAGTACTTC.

The chain uses TRBV5-1 and TRBJ1-1; D not certain. With 0 bases removed from V and 0 bases from J, the gap between germline ends came to 6 bases. The germline V gene encodes CDR1 SGHRS and CDR2 YFSETQ. This CDR3 region has 14 residues. Here the CDR3 reads CASSLDGMNTEAFF. In nucleotides, the CDR3 is TGCGCCAGCAGCTTGGACGGTATGAACACTGAAGCTTTCTTT.

The genes are TRBV15 and TRBJ2-3, with 11 bases fitting TRBD1. The CDR3 consists of 18 residues. Trimming took 2 bases from V and 5 from J; bases not matched to a gene: 12. CDR1 and CDR2 (germline): LNHNV, YYDKDF (reference sequence). The CDR3 bases are TGTGCCACCAGCAGAACCTTTGGGACAGGGGGAGTCGGAGATACGCAGTATTTT. This sequence encodes CATSRTFGTGGVGDTQYF. The whole variable domain, remainder taken from reference TRBV15 and TRBJ2-3, is DAMVIQNPRYQVTQFGKPVTLSCSQTLNHNVMYWYQQKSSQAPKLLFHYYDKDFNNEADTPDNFQSRRPNTSFCFLDIRSPGLGDTAMYLCATSRTFGTGGVGDTQYFGPGTRLTVL.

This rearrangement joins TRBV5-5 to TRBJ2-3; D might be TRBD2 (6 bases). The V gene's germline CDR1 is SGHKS and CDR2 YYEKEE (reference sequence). V lost 1 base, J lost 0 bases, and 12 bases lay in between. The CDR3 is 16 residues long. In DNA form, the CDR3 reads TGTGCCAGCAGCTTGCTCGCTAGCGCTAGCACAGATACGCAGTATTTT. Amino acid sequence: CASSLLASASTDTQYF.

The chain combines TRBV5-1 with TRBJ1-1; possibly TRBD1 for D (5 bases). Germline V gene lookup returns CDR1 SGHRS and CDR2 YFSETQ. V gave up 1 base and J gave up 7 bases, with 17 bases separating them. This CDR3 spans 15 amino acids. The CDR3 region is CASSLRTQGSGEAFF. Written as DNA, the CDR3 is TGCGCCAGCAGCTTGAGGACCCAGGGATCGGGTGAAGCTTTCTTT.

The chain recombines TRBV11-2 with TRBJ2-3; no clear D. This CDR3 has 11 amino acids. Trimming took off 7 bases at V and 9 bases at J, with 11 bases between the two ends. In germline, CDR1 is SGHAT, CDR2 FQNNGV. The CDR3 here is CASKRVSTQYF. The CDR3 nucleotides read TGTGCCAGCAAGAGAGTGTCGACGCAGTATTTT.

The chain has TRBV29-1 and TRBJ2-1; D is ambiguous. Germline V lookup: CDR1 SQVTM, CDR2 ANQGSEA. V shed 6 bases and J shed 7 bases, with 16 bases lying between them. The CDR3 runs 13 residues. CDR3 amino acids: CSVSSLHKNEQFF. CDR3 in DNA: TGCAGCGTCTCCTCCCTCCACAAGAATGAGCAGTTCTTC.